The clone carrying this T cell receptor (beta chain) was seen a single time. This specimen belongs to a study of blood T cell repertoires in COVID-19. The method was immunoSEQ multiplex PCR; TCRdb's version includes in-frame clones alone and lacks a portion of them. This sample carries some 300,000 clones, around 88% of them seen once, and the ten largest clones take roughly 6.9%. CDR1 and CDR2 from the germline V gene are SGHTA and FQGTGA. The V and J ends lost 4 bases and 4 bases, in that order; junction bases with no gene match: 4. The CDR3 loop spans 15 amino acids. This clonotype originated in a woman in her 30s who had recovered from COVID-19. This chain links TRBV7-3 with TRBJ2-6; the match to TRBD1 covers 7 bases. Sequenced material: peripheral blood. The CDR3 spells CASSSTGPGANVLTF. The CDR3 region has the DNA TGTGCCAGCAGCTCGACAGGGCCAGGGGCCAACGTCCTGACTTTC.